This T cell receptor beta chain was recovered during a study of blood T cells in healthy people across ages. Study-wide points: Unsorted PBMCs prevented conclusive naive versus antigen-experienced comparison. The recorded TCR beta diversity per million T cells decreased in a roughly linear manner with age.

There are 14 residues in the CDR3. Germline V gives CDR1 SNHLY, CDR2 FYNNEI. Germline trimming cut 7 bases from V and 3 bases from J; bases unmatched to any gene: 5. As regards this clonotype: The target antigen is unknown.

Sample donors were healthy Caucasian individuals that came from Russia, aged roughly 6 to 95. No fewer than 5.5 micrograms of total RNA were isolated from every sample. PCR was performed a second time for 7 to 11 cycles using a sample-barcoded 5' primer and a J-beta primer mix. TCRdb re-called the 5' RACE reads with MiXCR, one entry per CDR3 protein. The table shows roughly 680,000 distinct CDR3 sequences, with around 21% occurring only once. J is TRBJ2-5 and V is TRBV2; 10 bases fit TRBD1. The sequence was collected from a man in his 70s in good health. Sequenced: blood. Here the CDR3 DNA reads TGTGCCAGCAAAACCGGGACAGGGGAAGAGACCCAGTACTTC. Translating it yields CASKTGTGEETQYF.